One and the same sample provided the 26 T cell receptor beta chains below, sequenced in a study of high-grade serous ovarian cancer treatment subgroups. Tumor samples were obtained before definitive surgery or chemotherapy. Data came from immunoSEQ multiplex PCR; TCRdb stores just in-frame clones and leaves some out. The sample lists nearly 15,000 clones, 86% occurring once. Sequenced material: tumor tissue. The source of these receptors is a human donor with high-grade serous ovarian cancer.

J is TRBJ1-2 and V is TRBV7-9, with 7 bases fitting TRBD1. The CDR3 is 15 amino acids. V was clipped by 8 bases and J by 2 bases; unmatched bases: 11. CDR1 is SEHNR, CDR2 FQNEAQ, per germline (reference sequence). Here the CDR3 DNA reads TGTGCCAGCGCATCAGGGGGGACACAGAACTATGGCTACACCTTC. It translates to CASASGGTQNYGYTF.

The rearrangement joins TRBV28 to TRBJ2-7; TRBD1 might be the D (5 bases). The germline gives CDR1 MDHEN, CDR2 SYDVKM. Between the trimmed V and J ends, which lost 7 bases and 4 bases, there was a span of 17 bases. The CDR3 runs to 14 residues. In nucleotides, the CDR3 is TGTGCCAGCACCTATCAGGGTATGGGGTACGAGCAGTACTTC. Its protein is CASTYQGMGYEQYF.

The chain joins TRBV7-2 to TRBJ2-3; D gene unclear. Looked up from germline, CDR1 is SGHTA and CDR2 is FQGNSA. The length of the CDR3 is 15 residues. Trimming took 3 bases from V and 2 from J, leaving 12 bases between them. In DNA form, the CDR3 reads TGTGCCAGCAGCTTTCAGGTGGGATTCACAGATACGCAGTATTTT. This sequence encodes CASSFQVGFTDTQYF.

The chain has TRBV5-1 and TRBJ2-5; D not resolved. Germline V CDR1 and CDR2: SGHRS, YFSETQ. V dropped 0 bases and J dropped 5 bases, with 14 bases sitting between them. CDR3 length equals 15 residues. The CDR3 nucleotides are TGCGCCAGCAGCTTGGGACGACCAGTCGGGGAGACCCAGTACTTC. Its protein is CASSLGRPVGETQYF.

This chain uses TRBV9 with TRBJ1-4, with 7 bases that match TRBD1. This CDR3 has 15 residues. CDR1 and CDR2 from the germline V gene are SGDLS and YYNGEE. With 3 bases clipped from V and 1 base from J, the junction kept 3 bases outside the gene matches. CDR3 nucleotides: TGTGCCAGCAGCGCAGGGGGGGGAACTAATGAAAAACTGTTTTTT. As protein: CASSAGGGTNEKLFF.

The chain recombines TRBV7-3 with TRBJ2-2, with TRBD1 matching 7 bases. J was trimmed by 4 bases and V by 5 bases; bases with no gene match: 4. This CDR3 contains 14 residues. From germline, CDR1 is SGHTA and CDR2 FQGTGA. CDR3 sequence: CASSPGTATGELFF. CDR3 DNA: TGTGCCAGCAGCCCTGGGACAGCCACCGGGGAGCTGTTTTTT.

DNA for the CDR3: TGTGCCAGCAGTGGGGCAGGGGGCCGGACCGGGGAGCTGTTTTTT. Translated: CASSGAGGRTGELFF. V and J are TRBV5-4 and TRBJ2-2, with 8 bases that match TRBD1. Germline CDR1 SGHNT, CDR2 YYREEE (reference sequence). After removal of 5 bases from V and 5 bases from J, the junction contained 8 bases not matched to a gene. CDR3 size: 15 residues. Full variable domain (rest looked up from reference TRBV5-4 and TRBJ2-2): ETGVTQSPTHLIKTRGQQVTLRCSSQSGHNTVSWYQQALGQGPQFIFQYYREEENGRGNFPPRFSGLQFPNYSSELNVNALELDDSALYLCASSGAGGRTGELFFGEGSRLTVL.

This clone was picked up a small number of times. The V and J genes are TRBV2 and TRBJ1-1, with D maybe TRBD1 (5 bases). The CDR3 sequence is 13 residues long. Trimming shortened V by 10 bases and J by 5 bases, and 17 bases separated the two germline ends. Germline V gene data show CDR1 as SNHLY and CDR2 as FYNNEI. DNA for the CDR3: TGTGCCATCATACGGGGAGGGGTGACTGAAGCTTTCTTT. This gives the protein CAIIRGGVTEAFF.

The genes are TRBV9 and TRBJ2-5; 9 bases agree with TRBD2. CDR3 length equals 14 residues. Trimming at V came to 4 bases and at J to 3 bases, leaving 4 bases not matched to a gene. Germline V gives CDR1 SGDLS, CDR2 YYNGEE. CDR3 residues: CASSRGLAKETQYF. The CDR3 nucleotides are TGTGCCAGCAGCAGAGGACTAGCGAAAGAGACCCAGTACTTC.

This chain joins TRBV11-2 and TRBJ2-5; TRBD2 matches 7 bases. The V gene end was trimmed by 0 bases and the J gene end by 5 bases; junction bases not matched to a gene: 6. The CDR3 extends over 15 amino acids. Germline V gene lookup returns CDR1 SGHAT and CDR2 FQNNGV. CDR3 loop: CASSLDGLAEETQYF. CDR3 bases: TGTGCCAGCAGCTTAGATGGGCTAGCGGAGGAGACCCAGTACTTC.

The V gene is TRBV7-6, the J gene TRBJ2-7; the match to TRBD2 covers 15 bases. CDR1 is SGHVS and CDR2 is FNYEAQ in the germline V gene. J lost 3 bases, V lost 5 bases, and 11 bases had no gene match. CDR3 length equals 18 residues. For the CDR3, the DNA is TGTGCCAGCAGCCCCGTCTCGGGACTAGCGGGGGGAAGCTACGAGCAGTACTTC. Amino acid sequence: CASSPVSGLAGGSYEQYF.

The gene calls are TRBV19 and TRBJ1-5, with a possible D match to TRBD1 (6 bases). There are 19 residues in the CDR3. Germline V gene data show CDR1 as LNHDA and CDR2 as SQIVND (reference sequence). Between the trimmed V and J ends, which lost 4 bases and 5 bases, there was a span of 27 bases. The CDR3 DNA reads as TGTGCCAGTAGTACAACCGGCCGGGGGGGGCAGTATCGCGATCAGCCCCAGCATTTT. Protein: CASSTTGRGGQYRDQPQHF.

CDR3: CASSRARREGFYGYTF. The CDR3 nucleotides read TGTGCCAGCAGTAGAGCCCGTAGGGAGGGGTTTTATGGCTACACCTTC. This chain joins TRBV27 and TRBJ1-2, with D maybe TRBD1 (5 bases). Trimming took 5 bases from V and 5 from J, leaving 21 bases between them. Looked up from germline, CDR1 is MNHEY and CDR2 is SMNVEV (reference sequence). The CDR3 is made up of 16 amino acids.

V gene TRBV6-6 combines with J gene TRBJ1-4, with TRBD1 as a possible D gene (6 bases). This CDR3 is built from 14 residues. V was cut by 6 bases and J by 5 bases, with 13 bases left in between. CDR1 is MNHNY, CDR2 SVGAGI, per germline (reference sequence). The CDR3 reads CASRSQGMNEKLFF. As DNA, the CDR3 is TGTGCCAGCAGGTCCCAGGGGATGAATGAAAAACTGTTTTTT.

The genes are TRBV5-6 and TRBJ2-5, with D tentatively TRBD1 (7 bases). Trimming shortened V by 2 bases and J by 4 bases, and 15 bases separated the two germline ends. The germline V gene has CDR1 SGHDT and CDR2 YYEEEE. The CDR3 loop spans 15 amino acids. The CDR3 region is CASSFVAGGRETQYF. CDR3 sequence (DNA): TGTGCCAGCAGCTTTGTGGCAGGGGGGCGAGAGACCCAGTACTTC.

The chain employs TRBV7-2 and TRBJ2-3; 11 bases are a match to TRBD2. CDR3 length equals 15 residues. V shed 5 bases and J 9 bases; nucleotides not matched to a gene: 10. In germline, CDR1 is SGHTA, CDR2 FQGNSA. The CDR3 loop is CASSASGTSGETQYF. For the CDR3, the DNA is TGTGCCAGCAGCGCCTCCGGGACTAGCGGTGAAACGCAGTATTTT.

J is TRBJ1-5 and V is TRBV6-5; no definite D call. The CDR3 extends over 14 amino acids. Germline V gene data show CDR1 as MNHEY and CDR2 as SVGAGI. V was pared by 6 bases and J by 0 bases, with 9 bases between. Here the CDR3 reads CASRKADSNQPQHF. CDR3 sequence (DNA): TGTGCCAGCAGAAAGGCAGATAGCAATCAGCCCCAGCATTTT.

This clone was seen only a few times. The V gene is TRBV20-1, the J gene TRBJ1-1; the D is unclear. V was cut by 7 bases and J by 2 bases, with 8 bases left in between. This CDR3 is built from 11 residues. CDR1 is DFQATT, CDR2 SNEGSKA, per germline (reference sequence). The CDR3 DNA reads TGCAGTGGCTGGGTCAACACTGAAGCTTTCTTT. Its protein product is CSGWVNTEAFF.

The chain joins TRBV28 to TRBJ1-2, with TRBD1 matching over 12 bases. The CDR3 length is 16 residues. The V gene's germline CDR1 is MDHEN and CDR2 SYDVKM. V lost 5 bases and J lost 7; bases outside the gene matches: 11. The CDR3 bases are TGTGCCAGCAGTCAACCCTCCGGGACAGGGGGCCTTGGCTACACCTTC. Residues: CASSQPSGTGGLGYTF.

The chain uses TRBV7-8 and TRBJ1-4; a possible D gene is TRBD1 (5 bases). Germline V gene data show CDR1 as SGHVS and CDR2 as FQNEAQ. Deletions cut 3 bases from V and 7 bases from J, with 15 bases between. The CDR3 sequence is 15 residues long. In DNA form, the CDR3 reads TGTGCCAGCAGCTTGGGCCCGTTCGGGACTGAAAAACTGTTTTTT. Its protein product is CASSLGPFGTEKLFF.

The chain recombines TRBV4-2 with TRBJ2-7; D unclear. Germline V gene data show CDR1 as LGHNA and CDR2 as YNFKEQ. With 0 bases removed from V and 1 base from J, the gap between germline ends came to 10 bases. The CDR3 sequence is 15 residues long. The CDR3 DNA follows: TGTGCCAGCAGCCAAGAGGGCAGACCGTCCTACGAGCAGTACTTC. Translation: CASSQEGRPSYEQYF.

The table lists this clone with a few counts. The CDR3 region is CASSLTGLLKAFF. CDR3 sequence (DNA): TGTGCCAGCAGCTTAACAGGGCTCTTGAAAGCTTTCTTT. The V call is TRBV11-2, the J call TRBJ1-1, with D maybe TRBD1 (6 bases). Germline loops: CDR1 SGHAT, CDR2 FQNNGV. With 2 bases removed from V and 9 bases from J, the gap between germline ends came to 13 bases. The length of the CDR3 is 13 residues.

The chain links TRBV6-6 to TRBJ2-5; possibly TRBD1 or TRBD2 for D (5 bases each). CDR3 length: 15 amino acids. Germline V gene lookup returns CDR1 MNHNY and CDR2 SVGAGI (reference sequence). The V and J ends lost 2 bases and 3 bases respectively, with 13 bases between them. The CDR3 nucleotides read TGTGCCAGCAGTTACGGGGTTCAGGGAGAAGAGACCCAGTACTTC. This encodes CASSYGVQGEETQYF.

V and J are TRBV4-1 and TRBJ2-1; 10 bases map to TRBD2. The germline V gene encodes CDR1 MGHRA and CDR2 YSYEKL. This CDR3 is 20 amino acids long. V was pared by 1 base and J by 4 bases, with 16 bases of the junction left unmatched. The CDR3 loop reads CASSQGSAGGPISEYNEQFF. In nucleotides, the CDR3 is TGCGCCAGCAGCCAAGGTTCAGCGGGGGGGCCTATCTCGGAATACAATGAGCAGTTCTTC.

The chain couples TRBV7-2 to TRBJ2-7, with 7 bases aligning to TRBD1. This CDR3 is built from 13 residues. CDR1 SGHTA and CDR2 FQGNSA come from the germline V gene. V trimming: 3 bases; J trimming: 4 bases; junction bases outside the gene matches: 3. CDR3 coding DNA: TGTGCCAGCAGCTTTTCAGGGGGATACGAGCAGTACTTC. It encodes CASSFSGGYEQYF.

The gene calls are TRBV5-5 and TRBJ2-7; D is undetermined. The germline CDR1 and CDR2 sequences are SGHKS and YYEKEE (reference sequence). The V end lost 4 bases, the J end lost 6 bases, and 8 bases lay between the germline ends. This CDR3 region has 11 residues. As DNA, the CDR3 is TGTGCCAGCAGCACGTCTGGCGAGCAGTACTTC. Its translation is CASSTSGEQYF.